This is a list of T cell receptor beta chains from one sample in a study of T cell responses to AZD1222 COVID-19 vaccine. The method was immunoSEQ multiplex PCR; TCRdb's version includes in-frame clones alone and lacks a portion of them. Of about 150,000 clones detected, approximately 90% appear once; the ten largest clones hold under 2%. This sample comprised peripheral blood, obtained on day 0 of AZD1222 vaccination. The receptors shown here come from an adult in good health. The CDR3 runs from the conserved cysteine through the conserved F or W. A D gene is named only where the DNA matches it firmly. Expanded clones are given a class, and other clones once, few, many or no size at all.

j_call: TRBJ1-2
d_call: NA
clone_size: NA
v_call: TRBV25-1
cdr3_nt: TGTGCCAGCAGGACTGACAGAATTTATGGCTACACCTTC
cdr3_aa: CASRTDRIYGYTF

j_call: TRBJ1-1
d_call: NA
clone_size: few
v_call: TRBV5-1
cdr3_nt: TGCGCCAGCAGCCCGGCCCGGGGTGGGACTGAAGCTTTCTTT
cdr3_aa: CASSPARGGTEAFF

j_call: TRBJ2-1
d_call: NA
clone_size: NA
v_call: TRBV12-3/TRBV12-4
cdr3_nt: TGTGCCAGCAGGCCCAACCCAACCGATGAGCAGTTCTTC
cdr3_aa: CASRPNPTDEQFF

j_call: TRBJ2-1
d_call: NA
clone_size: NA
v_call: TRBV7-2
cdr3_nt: TGTGCCAGCAGCTTAGTTACCCGGGGGAGCGATGAGCAGTTCTTC
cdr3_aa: CASSLVTRGSDEQFF

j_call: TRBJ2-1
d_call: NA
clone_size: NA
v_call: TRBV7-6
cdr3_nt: TGTGCCAGCAGCGTGCGGAGGGGGCCCTACAATGAGCAGTTCTTC
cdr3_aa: CASSVRRGPYNEQFF

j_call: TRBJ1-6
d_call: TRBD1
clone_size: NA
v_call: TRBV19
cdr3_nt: TGTGCCAGTAGCCGCCGGGACAGGGGTGATAATTCACCCCTCCACTTT
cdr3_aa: CASSRRDRGDNSPLHF

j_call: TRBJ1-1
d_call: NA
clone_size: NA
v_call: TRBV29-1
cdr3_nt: TGCAGCGCAGCCTGGGATCCAGACACTGAAGCTTTCTTT
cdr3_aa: CSAAWDPDTEAFF

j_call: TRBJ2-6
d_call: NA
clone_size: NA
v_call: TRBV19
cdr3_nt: TGTGCCAGTAGTATGGGGGCGTTCTCTGGGGCCAACGTCCTGACTTTC
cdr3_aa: CASSMGAFSGANVLTF

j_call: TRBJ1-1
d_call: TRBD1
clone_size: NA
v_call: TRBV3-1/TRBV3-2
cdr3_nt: TGTGCCAGCAGCCAAGAAGGGGGCCTGAACGCTGAAGCTTTCTTT
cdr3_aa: CASSQEGGLNAEAFF

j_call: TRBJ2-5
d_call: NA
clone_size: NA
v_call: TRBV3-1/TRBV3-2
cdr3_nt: TGTGCCAGCAGCCAAGATCTCGAGAATATCCAAGAGACCCAGTACTTC
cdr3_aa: CASSQDLENIQETQYF

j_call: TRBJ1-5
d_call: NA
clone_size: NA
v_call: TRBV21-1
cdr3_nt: TGTGCCAGCAGCAACGAAAGTTATCCTGGATGGGGACAGACCCTTTATAGCAATCAGCCCCAGCATTTT
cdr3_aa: CASSNESYPGWGQTLYSNQPQHF

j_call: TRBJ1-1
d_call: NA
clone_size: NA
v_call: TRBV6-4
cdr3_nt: TGTGCCAGCCAGGACGGGGACACTGAAGCTTTCTTT
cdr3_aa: CASQDGDTEAFF

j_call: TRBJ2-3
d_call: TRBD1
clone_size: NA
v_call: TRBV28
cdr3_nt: TGTGCCAGCAGCTCGCCTCGACAGGGGGACACGCAGTATTTT
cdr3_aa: CASSSPRQGDTQYF

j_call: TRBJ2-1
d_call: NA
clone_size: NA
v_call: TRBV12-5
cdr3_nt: TGTGCTAGTGGTTCGACGGCCTCCTACAATGAGCAGTTCTTC
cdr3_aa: CASGSTASYNEQFF

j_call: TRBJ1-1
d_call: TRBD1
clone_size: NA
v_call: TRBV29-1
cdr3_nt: TGCAGCGTTCAGATATACCCGACGGGACAGCTGAACACTGAAGCTTTCTTT
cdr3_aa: CSVQIYPTGQLNTEAFF

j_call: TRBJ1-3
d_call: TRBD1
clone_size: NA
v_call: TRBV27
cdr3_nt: TGTGCCAGGACAGGGAAAGATTCGGGAAACACCATATATTTT
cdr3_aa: CARTGKDSGNTIYF

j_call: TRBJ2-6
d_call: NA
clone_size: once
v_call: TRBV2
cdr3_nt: TGTGCCAGCAGAAAGCGTGGCCCTGGGGCCAACGTCCTGACTTTC
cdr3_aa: CASRKRGPGANVLTF

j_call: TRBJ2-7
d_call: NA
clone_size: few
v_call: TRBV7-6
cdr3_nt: TGTGCCAGCAGCTTAGAAGGGTCGAGGGGCGAGCAGTACTTC
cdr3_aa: CASSLEGSRGEQYF

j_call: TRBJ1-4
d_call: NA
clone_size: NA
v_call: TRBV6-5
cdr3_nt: TGTGCCAGTGAGAAGGAAAGGGCTAATGAAAAACTGTTTTTT
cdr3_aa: CASEKERANEKLFF

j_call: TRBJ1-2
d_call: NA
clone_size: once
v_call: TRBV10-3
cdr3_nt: TGTGCCATCTTGGAGGGGAATGGCTACACCTTC
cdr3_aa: CAILEGNGYTF

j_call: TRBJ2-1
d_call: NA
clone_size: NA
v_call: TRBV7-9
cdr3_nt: TGTGCCAGCAGCTCCTCACTAGTCTCCTACAATGAGCAGTTCTTC
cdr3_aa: CASSSSLVSYNEQFF

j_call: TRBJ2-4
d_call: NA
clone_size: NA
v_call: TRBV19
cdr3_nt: TGTGCCAGTAGCGCTAGACTTCTAGCCAAAAACATTCAGTACTTC
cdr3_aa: CASSARLLAKNIQYF

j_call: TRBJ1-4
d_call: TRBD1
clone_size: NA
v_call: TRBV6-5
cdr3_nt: TGTGCCAGCAGCCGGGACAGGGGTAATGAAAAACTGTTTTTT
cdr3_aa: CASSRDRGNEKLFF

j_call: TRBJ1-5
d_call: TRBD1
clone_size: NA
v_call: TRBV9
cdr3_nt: TGTGCCAGCAGCGTAGGGGACAGGAATCAGCCCCAGCATTTT
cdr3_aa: CASSVGDRNQPQHF

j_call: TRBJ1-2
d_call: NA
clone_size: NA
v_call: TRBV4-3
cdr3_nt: TGCGCCAGCAGCCCGTCTCAGGGTAGCTATGGCTACACCTTC
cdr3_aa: CASSPSQGSYGYTF

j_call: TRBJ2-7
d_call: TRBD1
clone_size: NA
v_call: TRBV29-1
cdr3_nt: TGCAGCGTTGAACAGGGACAGGGGACCTACGAGCAGTACTTC
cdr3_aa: CSVEQGQGTYEQYF